These 29 T cell receptor beta chains were sequenced from one sample in a study of control samples from healthy donors and cancer patients. TCRdb's table, derived via immunoSEQ multiplex PCR, lists solely in-frame clones and lacks some. The sample holds about 220,000 clones, around 94% seen once. Sequencing used blood. These receptors came from a man aged 50 to 59 in good health.

The chain uses TRBV2 and TRBJ2-6; the D is unclear. Germline loops: CDR1 SNHLY, CDR2 FYNNEI. V was trimmed by 6 bases and J by 3 bases, leaving 6 bases between them. This CDR3 contains 13 residues. CDR3 coding DNA: TGTGCCAGCAGCCGCGTTGGGGCCAACGTCCTGACTTTC. This encodes CASSRVGANVLTF.

This clone was observed once. The chain recombines TRBV6-5 with TRBJ1-1; 12 nucleotides agree with TRBD1. The CDR3 spans 16 residues. The V gene's germline CDR1 is MNHEY and CDR2 SVGAGI. With V trimmed by 0 bases and J by 10 bases, 9 bases remained unmatched. CDR3 protein: CASSYSRGQGALGAFF. The CDR3 region has the DNA TGTGCCAGCAGTTACTCGAGGGGACAGGGGGCCCTCGGAGCTTTCTTT.

V usage is TRBV28 and J usage is TRBJ1-3, with 8 positions matching TRBD1. The J segment lost 0 bases and the V segment lost 6 bases, leaving 13 bases of the junction unmatched. Per germline, CDR1 MDHEN and CDR2 SYDVKM. The CDR3 spans 18 residues. In DNA form, the CDR3 reads TGTGCCAGCAGGCCTGGGCCAGGGGGCTCCAGCTCTGGAAACACCATATATTTT. Translating it yields CASRPGPGGSSSGNTIYF.

This chain uses TRBV3-1 (or the pseudogene TRBV3-2) with TRBJ2-1; 10 bases are a match to TRBD2. Per germline, CDR1 LGHDT and CDR2 YNNKEL (reference sequence). The CDR3 runs 16 residues. J lost 8 bases, V lost 0 bases, and 7 bases had no gene match. The CDR3 reads CASSQDSGGPPDEQFF. The CDR3, as DNA: TGTGCCAGCAGCCAAGATAGCGGGGGGCCCCCCGATGAGCAGTTCTTC.

V and J are TRBV7-8 and TRBJ1-1; maybe TRBD1 (5 bases). The CDR3 spans 14 residues. From germline, CDR1 is SGHVS and CDR2 FQNEAQ. Trimming pared 1 base from V and 1 base from J, leaving 7 bases between. The CDR3: CASSLVGGNTEAFF. The CDR3 region has the DNA TGTGCCAGCAGCTTAGTGGGGGGGAACACTGAAGCTTTCTTT. Full variable domain (rest looked up from reference TRBV7-8 and TRBJ1-1): GAGVSQSPRYKVAKRGQDVALRCDPISGHVSLFWYQQALGQGPEFLTYFQNEAQLDKSGLPSDRFFAERPEGSVSTLKIQRTQQEDSAVYLCASSLVGGNTEAFFGQGTRLTVV.

The chain combines TRBV3-1 (or the pseudogene TRBV3-2) with TRBJ2-6; weak D call: TRBD1 (6 bases). This CDR3 has 19 residues. Germline CDR1 and CDR2: LGHDT and YNNKEL (reference sequence). V lost 1 base, J lost 3 bases, and 19 bases lay in between. CDR3 sequence (DNA): TGTGCCAGCAGCCAAGCAGGGGCAGGACTTGCATTTGGGGCCAACGTCCTGACTTTC. Its translation: CASSQAGAGLAFGANVLTF.

The chain links TRBV7-3 to TRBJ2-2; tentative D call: TRBD1 (6 bases). V dropped 5 bases and J dropped 5 bases, with 21 bases sitting between them. The CDR3 is 17 amino acids. In germline, CDR1 is SGHTA, CDR2 FQGTGA. CDR3 nucleotide sequence: TGTGCCAGCAGCCCTCGGTGGACAGAGCCTAAAACCGGGGAGCTGTTTTTT. This sequence encodes CASSPRWTEPKTGELFF.

The chain joins TRBV28 to TRBJ2-7; D perhaps matches TRBD1 (6 bases). Trimming removed 8 bases at V and 3 bases at J, with 17 bases between. CDR1 and CDR2 from the germline V gene are MDHEN and SYDVKM. This CDR3 has 14 residues. The CDR3 loop reads CASSRTATNYEQYV. In nucleotides, the CDR3 is TGTGCCAGCTCGAGGACAGCGACAAACTACGAGCAGTACGTC.

The chain has TRBV7-8 and TRBJ1-1, with TRBD1 as a possible D gene (5 bases). The CDR3 spans 16 residues. Germline CDR1 and CDR2: SGHVS and FQNEAQ. V lost 2 bases, J lost 1 base, and 14 bases lay in between. The CDR3 bases are TGTGCCAGCAGCTTACCCGTAACTACAGGGAACACTGAAGCTTTCTTT. Protein sequence: CASSLPVTTGNTEAFF. Together with reference TRBV7-8 and TRBJ1-1, the CDR3 gives the full variable domain: GAGVSQSPRYKVAKRGQDVALRCDPISGHVSLFWYQQALGQGPEFLTYFQNEAQLDKSGLPSDRFFAERPEGSVSTLKIQRTQQEDSAVYLCASSLPVTTGNTEAFFGQGTRLTVV.

The chain recombines TRBV7-9 with TRBJ1-1; the D is unclear. The CDR3 is 14 amino acids. Germline V gives CDR1 SEHNR, CDR2 FQNEAQ (reference sequence). Trimming left V 0 bases short and J 7 bases short, with 12 bases between. DNA of the CDR3: TGTGCCAGCAGCTTAGCTTCTTTAAGTGGTGAAGCTTTCTTT. It codes for CASSLASLSGEAFF.

V and J are TRBV10-3 and TRBJ1-5; D is ambiguous. This CDR3 is built from 15 residues. The V and J ends lost 4 bases and 6 bases respectively, with 16 bases between them. Germline CDR1 is ENHRY and CDR2 is SYGVKD. The CDR3 DNA sequence: TGTGCCATCAGTGGGTCCTTCGATTATGGTCAGCCCCAGCATTTT. It yields the protein CAISGSFDYGQPQHF.

This rearrangement joins TRBV6-1 to TRBJ1-1; TRBD1 matches at 7 bases. V lost 3 bases, J lost 7 bases, and 8 bases stayed unmatched. Germline lookup yields CDR1 MNHNS and CDR2 SASEGT. The CDR3 contains 14 residues. DNA of the CDR3: TGTGCCAGCAGTGATTATACAGGGGCGGTTGAAGCTTTCTTT. As protein: CASSDYTGAVEAFF.

This clone showed up just a few times. The chain has TRBV29-1 and TRBJ1-2; D not certain. The CDR3 consists of 11 residues. Germline CDR1 SQVTM, CDR2 ANQGSEA. Deletions cut 2 bases from V and 8 bases from J, with 9 bases between. The CDR3 DNA follows: TGCAGCGTTGAACGGGGAACGGGCTACACCTTC. Its protein product is CSVERGTGYTF.

The chain combines TRBV19 with TRBJ1-3; no definite D call. Germline values: CDR1 LNHDA, CDR2 SQIVND (reference sequence). Trimming removed 7 bases at V and 4 bases at J, with 14 bases between. The CDR3 consists of 14 residues. CDR3 nucleotides: TGTGCCAGTAATGCAGCACCGATCGGAAACACCATATATTTT. Translation gives CASNAAPIGNTIYF.

This clone was found once. V and J are TRBV28 and TRBJ2-7, with a tentative D call TRBD2 (5 bases). V dropped 5 bases and J dropped 3 bases, with 11 bases sitting between them. The CDR3 is 13 amino acids. Germline loops: CDR1 MDHEN, CDR2 SYDVKM. As DNA, the CDR3 is TGTGCCAGCAGTGAGGGTCCCCTCTACGAGCAGTACTTC. Amino acids: CASSEGPLYEQYF.

The chain has TRBV5-7 and TRBJ2-1; D gene unclear. TRBV5-7 is filed as an ORF, its function uncertain. Trimming removed 1 base at V and 5 bases at J, with 7 bases between. The CDR3 consists of 13 residues. The CDR3 loop reads CASSLLWDNEQFF. The CDR3 nucleotides are TGTGCCAGCAGCTTGTTATGGGACAATGAGCAGTTCTTC.

This clone was seen only once. This rearrangement joins TRBV10-1 to TRBJ1-1; D gene unclear. V was trimmed by 3 bases and J by 7 bases, leaving 6 bases between them. The CDR3 loop spans 11 amino acids. Germline CDR1 reads WNHNN; CDR2 reads SYGVQD (reference sequence). The CDR3 DNA reads TGCGCCAGCAGTGACGGGTATGAAGCTTTCTTT. This encodes CASSDGYEAFF.

The CDR3 sequence: CASSYGSINTEAFF. In DNA, the CDR3 is TGTGCCAGCAGTTACGGTTCAATTAACACTGAAGCTTTCTTT. The chain uses TRBV6-2 or TRBV6-3 and TRBJ1-1; D ambiguous. In germline, CDR1 is MNHEY, CDR2 SVGEGT. V was shortened by 2 bases and J by 2 bases, with 9 bases between the two germline ends. CDR3 length: 14 amino acids.

The chain links TRBV28 to TRBJ1-5; D possibly corresponds to TRBD1 (6 bases). V lost 8 bases to trimming and J lost 8 bases, with 13 bases between them. Germline V CDR1 and CDR2: MDHEN, SYDVKM. The CDR3 covers 12 residues. This chain's CDR3 is CASSERDKPQHF. DNA for the CDR3: TGTGCCAGCTCTGAGCGGGACAAGCCCCAGCATTTT. The entire variable domain, with the rest obtained from reference TRBV28 and TRBJ1-5, is as follows: DVKVTQSSRYLVKRTGEKVFLECVQDMDHENMFWYRQDPGLGLRLIYFSYDVKMKEKGDIPEGYSVSREKKERFSLILESASTNQTSMYLCASSERDKPQHFGDGTRLSIL.

The chain couples TRBV5-1 to TRBJ2-6; possibly TRBD1 for D (5 bases). Germline CDR1 SGHRS, CDR2 YFSETQ. The V gene lost 0 bases and the J gene lost 4 bases, with 11 bases spanning the gap. The CDR3 contains 16 residues. CDR3 loop: CASSLAGASGANVLTF. CDR3 coding DNA: TGCGCCAGCAGCTTGGCTGGGGCGTCCGGGGCCAACGTCCTGACTTTC.

About this clone: Other DNA sequences from this sample encode an identical CDR3 as well. The chain links TRBV5-1 to TRBJ2-3, with TRBD1 identical over 10 bases. Germline CDR1 is SGHRS and CDR2 is YFSETQ. This CDR3 has 15 residues. Trimming at V came to 1 base and at J to 5 bases, leaving 4 bases not matched to a gene. CDR3 in DNA: TGCGCCAGCAGCTTGCCCGGACAGGGGGAAGATACGCAGTATTTT. It codes for CASSLPGQGEDTQYF.

The chain combines TRBV18 with TRBJ2-3, with 9 bases aligning to TRBD2. Germline CDR1 is KGHSH and CDR2 is LQKENI. This CDR3 spans 16 amino acids. With V trimmed by 3 bases and J by 4 bases, 8 bases remained unmatched. CDR3 coding DNA: TGTGCCAGCTCACCCCGGGGAGCGGGGGGTGCAGATACGCAGTATTTT. This gives the protein CASSPRGAGGADTQYF. Full variable domain (missing parts from reference TRBV18 and TRBJ2-3): NAGVMQNPRHLVRRRGQEARLRCSPMKGHSHVYWYRQLPEEGLKFMVYLQKENIIDESGMPKERFSAEFPKEGPSILRIQQVVRGDSAAYFCASSPRGAGGADTQYFGPGTRLTVL.

The chain couples TRBV5-5 to TRBJ1-5, with no clear D. This CDR3 contains 15 residues. Trimming pared 4 bases from V and 1 base from J, leaving 12 bases between. Germline V CDR1 and CDR2: SGHKS, YYEKEE (reference sequence). CDR3 loop: CASSPAGPSNQPQHF. The CDR3 nucleotides read TGTGCCAGCAGCCCCGCGGGTCCAAGCAATCAGCCCCAGCATTTT. Based on the CDR3 plus reference TRBV5-5 and TRBJ1-5, the full variable domain is DAGVTQSPTHLIKTRGQQVTLRCSPISGHKSVSWYQQVLGQGPQFIFQYYEKEERGRGNFPDRFSARQFPNYSSELNVNALLLGDSALYLCASSPAGPSNQPQHFGDGTRLSIL.

The chain recombines TRBV28 with TRBJ2-6; D uncertain. Trimming stripped 7 bases from V and 1 base from J, with 11 bases between. Germline assignment: CDR1 MDHEN and CDR2 SYDVKM. The CDR3 length is 15 residues. Written as DNA, the CDR3 is TGTGCCAGCATGCTACCGTTTTCTGGGGCCAACGTCCTGACTTTC. Amino acid sequence: CASMLPFSGANVLTF.

The chain links TRBV24-1 to TRBJ1-2; no clear D. Germline V gene data show CDR1 as KGHDR and CDR2 as SFDVKD. V lost 4 bases to trimming and J lost 2 bases, with 4 bases between them. CDR3 length equals 12 residues. The CDR3 nucleotides are TGTGCCACCAGTGACCAGAACTATGGCTACACCTTC. Translating it yields CATSDQNYGYTF.

The J gene is TRBJ2-5, the V gene TRBV5-1; D unresolved. CDR1 and CDR2 from the germline V gene are SGHRS and YFSETQ. Trimming shortened V by 0 bases and J by 0 bases, and 6 bases separated the two germline ends. The CDR3 has 14 residues. Here the CDR3 DNA reads TGCGCCAGCAGCTTGGTCCCAGACCAAGAGACCCAGTACTTC. Protein: CASSLVPDQETQYF.

Points on this clone: The sample contains more than one DNA sequence encoding this CDR3. The rearrangement links TRBV5-5 to TRBJ2-5, with D perhaps assigned TRBD1 or TRBD2 (5 bases each). CDR3 length equals 13 residues. V lost 0 bases and J lost 5, with 8 bases in between. Per the germline V gene, CDR1 is SGHKS and CDR2 is YYEKEE (reference sequence). As DNA, the CDR3 is TGTGCCAGCAGCTTGGCAGGGAGCGAGACCCAGTACTTC. Protein: CASSLAGSETQYF.

Here the CDR3 reads CASSHVSTDTQYF. The CDR3, as DNA: TGCGCCAGCAGCCATGTGAGCACAGATACGCAGTATTTT. The rearrangement links TRBV5-1 to TRBJ2-3; D gene uncertain. V lost 4 bases to trimming and J lost 0 bases, with 6 bases between them. The CDR3 covers 13 residues. In germline, CDR1 is SGHRS, CDR2 YFSETQ.

V and J are TRBV9 and TRBJ1-3; D not resolved. The ends were cut back, 6 bases at V and 4 bases at J, with 14 bases in the middle. CDR3 length equals 14 residues. The germline V gene has CDR1 SGDLS and CDR2 YYNGEE. CDR3 in amino acids: CASIPSYRGNTIYF. The CDR3 bases are TGTGCCAGCATCCCTTCATATAGGGGAAACACCATATATTTT.